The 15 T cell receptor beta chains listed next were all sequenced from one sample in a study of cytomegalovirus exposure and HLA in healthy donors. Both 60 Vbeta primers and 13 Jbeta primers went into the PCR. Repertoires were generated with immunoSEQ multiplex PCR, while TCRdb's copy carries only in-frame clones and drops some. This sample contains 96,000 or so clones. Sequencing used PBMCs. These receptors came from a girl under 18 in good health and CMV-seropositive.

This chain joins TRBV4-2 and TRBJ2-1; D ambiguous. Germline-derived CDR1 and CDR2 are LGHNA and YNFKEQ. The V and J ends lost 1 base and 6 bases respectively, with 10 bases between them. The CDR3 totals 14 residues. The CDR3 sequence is CASSQVRLGNEQFF. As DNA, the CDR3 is TGTGCCAGCAGCCAAGTCCGACTTGGCAATGAGCAGTTCTTC.

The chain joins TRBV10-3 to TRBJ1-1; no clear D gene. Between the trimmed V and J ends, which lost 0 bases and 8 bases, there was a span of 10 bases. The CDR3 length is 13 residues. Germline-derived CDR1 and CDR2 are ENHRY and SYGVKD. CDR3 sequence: CAISESGVLEAFF. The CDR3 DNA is TGTGCCATCAGTGAGTCGGGCGTACTGGAAGCTTTCTTT.

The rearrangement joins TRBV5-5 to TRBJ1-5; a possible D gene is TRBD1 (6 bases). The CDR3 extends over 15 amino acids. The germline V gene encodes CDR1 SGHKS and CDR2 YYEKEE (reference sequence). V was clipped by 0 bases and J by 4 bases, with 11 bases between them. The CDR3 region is CASSLDGQPNQPQHF. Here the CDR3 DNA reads TGTGCCAGCAGCTTGGACGGACAGCCGAATCAGCCCCAGCATTTT.

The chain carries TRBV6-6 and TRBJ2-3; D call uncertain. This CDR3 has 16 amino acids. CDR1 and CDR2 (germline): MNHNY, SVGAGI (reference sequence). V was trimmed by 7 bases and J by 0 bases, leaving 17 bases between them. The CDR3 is CASTSPAAVSTDTQYF. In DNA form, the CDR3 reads TGTGCCAGCACCTCACCGGCGGCGGTTAGCACAGATACGCAGTATTTT.

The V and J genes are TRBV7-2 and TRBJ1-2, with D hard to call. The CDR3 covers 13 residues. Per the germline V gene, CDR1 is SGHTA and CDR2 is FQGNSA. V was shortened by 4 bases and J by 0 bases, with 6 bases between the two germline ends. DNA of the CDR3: TGTGCCAGCAGCTCCATCACTAACTATGGCTACACCTTC. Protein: CASSSITNYGYTF.

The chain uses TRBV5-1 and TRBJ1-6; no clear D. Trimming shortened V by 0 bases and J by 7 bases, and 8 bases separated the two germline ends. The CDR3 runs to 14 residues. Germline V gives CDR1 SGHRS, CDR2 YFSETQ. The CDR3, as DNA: TGCGCCAGCAGCTTGGATTCCAAAAATTCACCCCTCCACTTT. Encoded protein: CASSLDSKNSPLHF.

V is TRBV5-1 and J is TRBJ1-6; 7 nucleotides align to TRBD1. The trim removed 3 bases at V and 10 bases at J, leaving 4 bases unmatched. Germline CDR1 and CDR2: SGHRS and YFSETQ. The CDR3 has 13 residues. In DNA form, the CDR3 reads TGCGCCAGCAGCTCGGAGACAGGGTCACCCCTCCACTTT. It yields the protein CASSSETGSPLHF.

CDR3 sequence reads: CASSQDTKVYEQYF. In nucleotides, the CDR3 is TGTGCCAGCAGCCAGGACACCAAGGTCTACGAGCAGTACTTC. The gene calls are TRBV5-6 and TRBJ2-7; the D gene is possibly TRBD1 (5 bases). Germline CDR1 is SGHDT and CDR2 is YYEEEE. Deletions cut 4 bases from V and 3 bases from J, with 14 bases between. The CDR3 spans 14 residues.

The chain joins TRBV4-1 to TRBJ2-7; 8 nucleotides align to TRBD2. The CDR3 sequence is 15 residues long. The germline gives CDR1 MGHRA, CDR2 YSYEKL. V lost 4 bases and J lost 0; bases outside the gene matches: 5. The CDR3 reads CASSPPGGTSYEQYF. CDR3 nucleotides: TGCGCCAGCAGCCCCCCGGGAGGGACCTCCTACGAGCAGTACTTC.

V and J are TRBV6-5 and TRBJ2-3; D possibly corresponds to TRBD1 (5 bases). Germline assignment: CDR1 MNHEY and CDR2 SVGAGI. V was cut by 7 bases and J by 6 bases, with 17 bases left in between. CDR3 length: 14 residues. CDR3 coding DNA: TGTGCCAGCAAGGGGAAGACCCCAGGGGATACGCAGTATTTT. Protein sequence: CASKGKTPGDTQYF.

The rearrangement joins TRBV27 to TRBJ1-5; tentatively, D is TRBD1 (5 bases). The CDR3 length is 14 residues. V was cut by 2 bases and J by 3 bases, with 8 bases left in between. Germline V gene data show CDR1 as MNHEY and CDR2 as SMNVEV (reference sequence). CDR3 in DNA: TGTGCCAGCAGTTTAATAGGGGACAATCAGCCCCAGCATTTT. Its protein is CASSLIGDNQPQHF.

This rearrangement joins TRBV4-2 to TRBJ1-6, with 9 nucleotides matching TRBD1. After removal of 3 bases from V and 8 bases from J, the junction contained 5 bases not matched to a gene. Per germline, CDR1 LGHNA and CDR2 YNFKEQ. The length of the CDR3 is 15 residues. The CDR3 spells CASSQGQGLDSPLHF. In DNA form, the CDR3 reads TGTGCCAGCAGCCAGGGACAGGGTCTTGATTCACCCCTCCACTTT.

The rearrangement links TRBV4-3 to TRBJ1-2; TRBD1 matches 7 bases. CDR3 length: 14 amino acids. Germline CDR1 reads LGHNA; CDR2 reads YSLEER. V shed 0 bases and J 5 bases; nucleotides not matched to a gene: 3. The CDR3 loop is CASSQDTGVYGYTF. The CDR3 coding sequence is TGCGCCAGCAGCCAAGACACAGGGGTTTATGGCTACACCTTC.

The CDR3 region is CASSRPKGAFEAFF. CDR3 coding DNA: TGTGCCAGCAGCCGGCCAAAGGGGGCGTTTGAAGCTTTCTTT. The chain carries TRBV5-6 and TRBJ1-1; 7 nucleotides line up with TRBD1. The CDR3 consists of 14 residues. Unmatched junction bases numbered 10, after V lost 4 bases and J lost 7 bases. CDR1 is SGHDT, CDR2 YYEEEE, per germline.

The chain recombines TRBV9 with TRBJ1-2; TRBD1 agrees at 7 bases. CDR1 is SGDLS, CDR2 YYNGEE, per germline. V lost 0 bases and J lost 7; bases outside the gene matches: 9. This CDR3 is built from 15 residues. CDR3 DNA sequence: TGTGCCAGCAGCGTAGCGCCAGGGGGGTCGCGTGGCTACACCTTC. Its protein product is CASSVAPGGSRGYTF. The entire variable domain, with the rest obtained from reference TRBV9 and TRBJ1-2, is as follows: DSGVTQTPKHLITATGQRVTLRCSPRSGDLSVYWYQQSLDQGLQFLIQYYNGEERAKGNILERFSAQQFPDLHSELNLSSLELGDSALYFCASSVAPGGSRGYTFGSGTRLTVV.